This T cell receptor (beta chain) was identified in a study of PD-1 blockade in classical Hodgkin lymphoma. Sequencing used immunoSEQ multiplex PCR; TCRdb keeps in-frame clones, though not all of them. The sample contains 15,000 to 20,000 clones, around 74% of which appear only once. This clone was detected a few times. Its antigen is undetermined. This sample's time point: cycle 4 day 1 (C4D1), after less than 7 weeks of nivolumab. Following autologous stem cell transplantation, relapse occurred in every patient, and exposure to brentuximab vedotin varied. Isolation of CD4+ T cells from thawed PBMCs was performed by magnetic negative selection. Notes on the study in general: Newly diagnosed and completely responding patients shared comparable baseline diversity. Newly diagnosed patients were reported to start with lower TCR diversity than healthy donors.

Germline V lookup: CDR1 MNHEY, CDR2 SMNVEV (reference sequence). This CDR3 contains 15 residues. The junction had 7 bases not matched to a gene; V was cut back by 0 bases and J by 11 bases. The V call is TRBV27, the J call TRBJ2-1; 10 positions agree with TRBD2. The starting material was CD4+ T cells from blood, obtained before the fourth cycle of nivolumab. This clonotype was sampled from a human donor with classical Hodgkin lymphoma. The CDR3 DNA is TGTGCCAGCAGTTTATCAGGTCTAGCGGGGGCCAAGCAGTTCTTC. Protein: CASSLSGLAGAKQFF.